These 25 T cell receptor beta chains came from one sample sequenced in a study of blood T cells in healthy people across ages. The authors ran a second PCR of about 7 to 11 cycles using a sample-barcoded 5' primer and a J-beta primer mix. TCRdb itself ran the 5' RACE reads through MiXCR, one entry per CDR3 protein. The sample lists approximately 1.5 million distinct CDR3 sequences, roughly 43% seen once, with more than 4% in the top ten. Sequencing used blood. The receptor set was obtained from a woman under 30 in good health.

In this sample, this clonotype turned up a few times. One junction end does not reproduce the germline sequence, and a read error may be involved. The chain has TRBV4-3 and TRBJ1-4; D remains ambiguous. The CDR3 runs 18 residues. Germline V gives CDR1 LGHNA, CDR2 YSLEER. CDR3 sequence: CASRQGVLGIVANEKLFF. The CDR3 DNA reads TGCGCCAGCAGGCAAGGAGTCTTGGGGATCGTGGCTAATGAAAAACTGTTTTTT.

The rearrangement joins TRBV3-1 to TRBJ1-5; possible D gene TRBD1, 5 bases. The germline V gene has CDR1 LGHDT and CDR2 YNNKEL (reference sequence). This CDR3 region has 13 residues. V dropped 4 bases and J dropped 9 bases, with 13 bases sitting between them. For the CDR3, the DNA is TGTGCCAGCAGCCCCCATCCGGGGGGGCCCCAGCATTTT. As protein: CASSPHPGGPQHF.

There are a few counts of this clonotype. J is TRBJ1-1 and V is TRBV6-5, with TRBD1 matching 7 bases. The CDR3 contains 14 residues. The V gene's germline CDR1 is MNHEY and CDR2 SVGAGI. V was clipped by 3 bases and J by 4 bases; unmatched bases: 5. CDR3 sequence reads: CASSYDRASTEAFF. The CDR3 DNA reads as TGTGCCAGCAGTTATGACAGGGCGAGCACTGAAGCTTTCTTT.

The chain couples TRBV30 to TRBJ1-1, with unresolved D. The CDR3 consists of 12 residues. Germline CDR1 is GTSNPN and CDR2 is SVGIG (reference sequence). The V end lost 0 bases, the J end lost 11 bases, and 13 bases lay between the germline ends. For the CDR3, the DNA is TGTGCCTGGAGTGTTGATCCCGGGAAGGCTTTCTTT. Residues: CAWSVDPGKAFF. Filled out from reference TRBV30 and TRBJ1-1, the complete variable domain reads SQTIHQWPATLVQPVGSPLSLECTVEGTSNPNLYWYRQAAGRGLQLLFYSVGIGQISSEVPQNLSASRPQDRQFILSSKKLLLSDSGFYLCAWSVDPGKAFFGQGTRLTVV.

This clonotype occurred a few times. The V and J genes are TRBV12-3 or TRBV12-4 and TRBJ2-3; D possibly corresponds to TRBD1 (5 bases). V shed 7 bases and J shed 1 base, with 15 bases lying between them. The CDR3 covers 15 residues. CDR3 residues: CASKSSRVGTDTQYF. The CDR3 DNA follows: TGTGCCAGCAAATCGAGCAGGGTCGGCACAGATACGCAGTATTTT.

There are a few counts of this clonotype. The chain recombines TRBV3-1 with TRBJ2-7; D uncertain. V lost 0 bases and J lost 2, with 11 bases in between. The CDR3 totals 15 residues. CDR1 LGHDT and CDR2 YNNKEL come from the germline V gene (reference sequence). CDR3 bases: TGTGCCAGCAGCCAAGATCGGGTACGGGCCTACGAGCAGTACTTC. Its translation is CASSQDRVRAYEQYF.

The rearrangement joins TRBV7-2 to TRBJ2-2; D not certain. In germline, CDR1 is SGHTA, CDR2 FQGNSA. The CDR3 has 15 residues. V gave up 1 base and J gave up 6 bases, with 12 bases separating them. This CDR3 reads CASSLGSKTAGELFF. The CDR3 region has the DNA TGTGCCAGCAGCTTAGGGTCTAAGACCGCCGGGGAGCTGTTTTTT.

The CDR3 DNA reads TGCGCCAGCAGCCCTAGCGGAGCAAGGGGGGGAGAGACCCAGTACTTC. This sequence encodes CASSPSGARGGETQYF. V is TRBV4-3 and J is TRBJ2-7, with D possibly matching TRBD2 (7 bases). The J call may be in error: the DNA end matches TRBJ2-5 better. Germline V lookup: CDR1 LGHNA, CDR2 YSLEER. This CDR3 is 16 amino acids long.

This chain connects TRBV27 to TRBJ1-2; 8 bases are a match to TRBD1. V trimming: 7 bases; J trimming: 7 bases; junction bases outside the gene matches: 8. Germline CDR1 and CDR2: MNHEY and SMNVEV (reference sequence). The CDR3 is 13 amino acids. The CDR3 DNA is TGTGCCAGCACAGCCCAGGGGGCGGGTGGCTACACCTTC. Translation: CASTAQGAGGYTF.

The sample holds a few counts of this clonotype. J is TRBJ1-4 and V is TRBV7-9, with 9 bases fitting TRBD1. V lost 6 bases to trimming and J lost 4 bases; unmatched junction nucleotides: 3. The length of the CDR3 is 14 residues. CDR1 and CDR2 from the germline V gene are SEHNR and FQNEAQ (reference sequence). CDR3 sequence: CASRRQGVNEKLFF. CDR3 nucleotide sequence: TGTGCCAGCAGACGACAGGGGGTTAATGAAAAACTGTTTTTT.

The V call is TRBV3-1, the J call TRBJ1-5, with a tentative D call TRBD1 (5 bases). The CDR3 covers 15 residues. Germline assignment: CDR1 LGHDT and CDR2 YNNKEL (reference sequence). V shed 1 base and J shed 0 bases, with 7 bases lying between them. The CDR3 reads CASSQGDYSNQPQHF. The CDR3 DNA sequence: TGTGCCAGCAGCCAAGGGGACTATAGCAATCAGCCCCAGCATTTT.

This clonotype was observed a few times. The gene calls are TRBV4-3 and TRBJ2-2; D may be TRBD2 (6 bases). Germline lookup yields CDR1 LGHNA and CDR2 YSLEER. V dropped 1 base and J dropped 3 bases, with 9 bases sitting between them. CDR3 size: 15 residues. The CDR3 protein is CASSQVQRDTGELFF. The CDR3 nucleotides read TGCGCCAGCAGCCAAGTGCAGCGGGACACCGGGGAGCTGTTTTTT.

In this sample, this clonotype turned up a few times. V is TRBV6-6 and J is TRBJ1-5; D is ambiguous. V gave up 5 bases and J gave up 0 bases, with 8 bases separating them. The germline V gene has CDR1 MNHNY and CDR2 SVGAGI (reference sequence). The CDR3 extends over 14 amino acids. The CDR3 is CASSQHYSNQPQHF. In DNA, the CDR3 is TGTGCCAGCAGTCAGCACTATAGCAATCAGCCCCAGCATTTT.

This rearrangement joins TRBV20-1 to TRBJ2-1; D is possibly TRBD1 or TRBD2 (6 bases each). This CDR3 is built from 16 residues. Per the germline V gene, CDR1 is DFQATT and CDR2 is SNEGSKA (reference sequence). The V and J ends lost 7 bases and 9 bases respectively, with 28 bases between them. The CDR3 DNA follows: TGCAGTGTCTCGGTTGCTAGTCGGGGGCCCATGGCTGAGCAGTTCTTC. This codes for CSVSVASRGPMAEQFF.

CDR3 protein: CASSLTGTGEQFF. DNA for the CDR3: TGTGCCAGCAGCCTTACCGGGACAGGTGAGCAGTTCTTC. This chain uses TRBV9 with TRBJ2-1; 8 bases fit TRBD1. Germline V lookup: CDR1 SGDLS, CDR2 YYNGEE. This CDR3 has 13 residues. With V trimmed by 4 bases and J by 9 bases, 6 bases remained unmatched.

The chain carries TRBV20-1 and TRBJ1-6; tentatively, D is TRBD1 (5 bases). Germline CDR1 DFQATT, CDR2 SNEGSKA (reference sequence). This CDR3 has 17 amino acids. V lost 1 base to trimming and J lost 6 bases, with 19 bases between them. The CDR3 nucleotides are TGCAGTGCTAGAGGTCACGAGGGGAGGGGTGGTAATTCACCCCTCCACTTT. Protein product: CSARGHEGRGGNSPLHF.

This clonotype was detected once. The V call is TRBV27, the J call TRBJ2-1; tentative D call: TRBD1 (5 bases). CDR3 size: 16 residues. With 5 bases removed from V and 3 bases from J, the gap between germline ends came to 17 bases. Per germline, CDR1 MNHEY and CDR2 SMNVEV (reference sequence). CDR3 sequence: CASSPTRVPYYNEQFF. The CDR3 DNA follows: TGTGCCAGCAGTCCAACCAGGGTCCCCTACTACAATGAGCAGTTCTTC.

The chain is built from TRBV2 and TRBJ1-1; no firm D call. V was clipped by 1 base and J by 4 bases, with 13 bases between them. Germline-derived CDR1 and CDR2 are SNHLY and FYNNEI. The CDR3 runs 15 residues. In DNA form, the CDR3 reads TGTGCCAGCAGTGAAGGAAGAACAGAAGGCACTGAAGCTTTCTTT. This translates into CASSEGRTEGTEAFF.

This clonotype has only one observation. The rearrangement uses TRBV20-1 and TRBJ2-3; 10 bases line up with TRBD2. CDR3 length: 17 amino acids. The V segment lost 2 bases and the J segment 4 bases; nucleotides outside the gene matches: 12. Germline CDR1 reads DFQATT; CDR2 reads SNEGSKA (reference sequence). The CDR3 DNA reads TGCAGTGCTAGACGGTTCCTAGCGGGAGTTCGCGCAGATACGCAGTATTTT. Encoded protein: CSARRFLAGVRADTQYF.

This clonotype occurred many times. The chain recombines TRBV29-1 with TRBJ2-7; 8 nucleotides line up with TRBD1. The CDR3 length is 14 residues. V shed 2 bases and J 2 bases; nucleotides not matched to a gene: 5. Germline assignment: CDR1 SQVTM and CDR2 ANQGSEA. This CDR3 reads CSVELQGATYEQYF. CDR3 nucleotide sequence: TGCAGCGTTGAACTGCAGGGGGCCACCTACGAGCAGTACTTC.

This clonotype was counted a few times. The V gene is TRBV7-9, the J gene TRBJ1-1, with D possibly TRBD1 on 5 matching bases. CDR1 is SEHNR and CDR2 is FQNEAQ in the germline V gene (reference sequence). The ends were cut back, 10 bases at V and 5 bases at J, with 23 bases in the middle. The CDR3 extends over 15 amino acids. CDR3 in DNA: TGTGCCACTCAGACCCCCAGACGGGGGGGTACTGAAGCTTTCTTT. Translated: CATQTPRRGGTEAFF. Combining the CDR3 with reference TRBV7-9 and TRBJ1-1 gives the whole variable domain DTGVSQNPRHKITKRGQNVTFRCDPISEHNRLYWYRQTLGQGPEFLTYFQNEAQLEKSRLLSDRFSAERPKGSFSTLEIQRTEQGDSAMYLCATQTPRRGGTEAFFGQGTRLTVV.

The V gene is TRBV6-1, the J gene TRBJ2-1; TRBD2 agrees at 7 bases. Germline V gene sequence: CDR1 MNHNS, CDR2 SASEGT. This CDR3 contains 15 residues. After removal of 3 bases from V and 7 bases from J, the junction contained 9 bases not matched to a gene. The CDR3 region is CASSDGGGPVNEQFF. As DNA, the CDR3 is TGTGCCAGCAGTGACGGGGGAGGGCCGGTAAATGAGCAGTTCTTC.

The chain combines TRBV12-3 or TRBV12-4 with TRBJ1-5, with 8 nucleotides matching TRBD1. This CDR3 is built from 16 residues. The V segment lost 4 bases and the J segment 2 bases; nucleotides outside the gene matches: 7. The CDR3 DNA sequence: TGTGCCAGCAGTTCAGACAGGGGAGCGCGCAATCAGCCCCAGCATTTT. This translates into CASSSDRGARNQPQHF.

The chain combines TRBV5-1 with TRBJ1-2; no clear D. Germline V CDR1 and CDR2: SGHRS, YFSETQ. Trimming cost V 4 bases and J 7 bases, with 20 bases left between them. The CDR3 contains 15 residues. The CDR3 DNA reads as TGCGCCAGCAGCGGCTTTGGTGAGCGGTCTGGTGGCTACACCTTC. Translating it yields CASSGFGERSGGYTF.

V and J are TRBV12-3 or TRBV12-4 and TRBJ1-5, with D unresolved. The germline V and J ends were trimmed by 6 bases and 6 bases, with 12 bases remaining between them. The CDR3 covers 13 residues. The CDR3 is CASRSYRSQPQHF. In nucleotides, the CDR3 is TGTGCCAGCAGGTCCTACCGGAGTCAGCCCCAGCATTTT.